The clone carrying this T cell receptor (beta chain) was recorded at least ten times. Its matching antigen is unknown. Method: immunoSEQ multiplex PCR; TCRdb's copy keeps in-frame clones and lacks some. The sample shows around 10,000 clones, none of them appearing just once. A marrow graft followed busulfan-fludarabine conditioning, with cyclophosphamide on days +3 and +4. These data are taken from a study of T cells after posttransplantation cyclophosphamide. There are 11 residues in the CDR3. Per the germline V gene, CDR1 is SEHNR and CDR2 is FQNEAQ (reference sequence). V lost 5 bases, J lost 6 bases, and 4 bases lay in between. Study conclusions and caveats: TRB clonality was highly associated with recipient CMV seropositivity and reactivation. Skin or GI-infiltrating T cells shared few TRB sequences with blood. Donor CD8+ memory clones often dominated recipient blood repertoires at later times.

The source of this sequence is a female patient between 40 and 50 years old who received an allogeneic stem cell transplant from a related donor, was CMV-positive, and had no GVHD. Some T cells could come from the graft donor. The source was PBMCs, collected after allogeneic stem cell transplant with posttransplant cyclophosphamide. The genes are TRBV7-9 and TRBJ2-2; D unclear. The CDR3 DNA follows: TGTGCCAGCAGCCGGTCCGGGGAGCTGTTTTTT. Encoded protein: CASSRSGELFF.